Shown below are 21 T cell receptor beta chains from a single sample sequenced in a study of STAT5B mutations in CD4+ large granular lymphocyte leukemia. Libraries were prepared by immunoSEQ multiplex PCR; TCRdb keeps only in-frame clonotypes and omits some of them. The sample holds fewer than 50,000 clones, 75% to 85% seen once. The sequenced sample was CD4+ T cells from blood buffy coats. Receptors originate from a human donor in good health.

This sequence joins TRBV7-2 and TRBJ2-2; the D is unclear. The germline gives CDR1 SGHTA, CDR2 FQGNSA. The V gene lost 7 bases and the J gene lost 2 bases, with 11 bases spanning the gap. CDR3 length: 14 residues. CDR3 amino acids: CASKAAFNTGELFF. The CDR3 DNA reads as TGTGCCAGCAAGGCGGCCTTTAACACCGGGGAGCTGTTTTTT.

This clone was counted once. The rearrangement links TRBV19 to TRBJ2-2; TRBD1 matches at 8 bases. The CDR3 consists of 17 residues. The germline gives CDR1 LNHDA, CDR2 SQIVND (reference sequence). Germline trimming cut 3 bases from V and 2 bases from J; bases unmatched to any gene: 8. The CDR3 region has the DNA TGTGCCAGTAGTATTTCCCAGGACAGGGCTAACACCGGGGAGCTGTTTTTT. Translation: CASSISQDRANTGELFF.

The rearrangement joins TRBV7-9 to TRBJ2-2, with a tentative D call TRBD2 (6 bases). The CDR3 is made up of 16 amino acids. V lost 3 bases and J 2 bases, leaving 13 bases between the germline ends. Per germline, CDR1 SEHNR and CDR2 FQNEAQ (reference sequence). The CDR3 coding sequence is TGTGCCAGCAGCTTTATATCGGGGACTAACACCGGGGAGCTGTTTTTT. Translation gives CASSFISGTNTGELFF. The entire variable domain, with the rest obtained from reference TRBV7-9 and TRBJ2-2, is as follows: DTGVSQNPRHKITKRGQNVTFRCDPISEHNRLYWYRQTLGQGPEFLTYFQNEAQLEKSRLLSDRFSAERPKGSFSTLEIQRTEQGDSAMYLCASSFISGTNTGELFFGEGSRLTVL.

The rearrangement joins TRBV4-1 to TRBJ1-2; a weak D match, TRBD1 (5 bases). V dropped 0 bases and J dropped 2 bases, with 13 bases sitting between them. Germline loops: CDR1 MGHRA, CDR2 YSYEKL. The CDR3 totals 16 residues. CDR3 DNA sequence: TGCGCCAGCAGCCAAGATTGGGGGGGAGGGAACTATGGCTACACCTTC. Translating gives CASSQDWGGGNYGYTF.

This clone was found a few times. Other nucleotide sequences from this sample produce the same CDR3. The rearrangement uses TRBV9 and TRBJ2-5; D unresolved. Trimming left V 0 bases short and J 3 bases short, with 3 bases between. Looked up from germline, CDR1 is SGDLS and CDR2 is YYNGEE. The CDR3 is made up of 12 amino acids. CDR3 coding DNA: TGTGCCAGCAGCGTAGGGGAAGAGACCCAGTACTTC. Encoded protein: CASSVGEETQYF.

The genes are TRBV7-6 and TRBJ2-3; 7 bases match TRBD1. The CDR3 loop spans 15 amino acids. With V trimmed by 3 bases and J by 3 bases, 6 bases remained unmatched. CDR1 and CDR2 from the germline V gene are SGHVS and FNYEAQ. The CDR3 region has the DNA TGTGCCAGCAGCTTGGGACAGCCACCGACAGATACGCAGTATTTT. It encodes CASSLGQPPTDTQYF.

V gene TRBV11-3 combines with J gene TRBJ2-1; D is perhaps TRBD2 (5 bases). CDR3 length equals 15 residues. The V end was cut by 5 bases, the J end by 7 bases, with 18 bases between. Germline V lookup: CDR1 SGHNT, CDR2 YENEEA. The chain's CDR3 is CASSPNGVSRNEQFF. The CDR3 bases are TGTGCCAGCAGCCCCAACGGGGTCAGTCGAAATGAGCAGTTCTTC.

V gene TRBV10-1 combines with J gene TRBJ2-7; possibly TRBD1 or TRBD2 for D (6 bases each). Trimming left V 2 bases short and J 4 bases short, with 15 bases between. The CDR3 covers 15 residues. Germline V gives CDR1 WNHNN, CDR2 SYGVQD (reference sequence). The CDR3 sequence is CASSERGDWVYEQYF. Here the CDR3 DNA reads TGCGCCAGCAGTGAGAGGGGGGACTGGGTTTACGAGCAGTACTTC.

The chain carries TRBV5-6 and TRBJ2-5; D is unresolved. This CDR3 has 14 amino acids. Trimming shortened V by 0 bases and J by 0 bases, and 6 bases separated the two germline ends. The germline V gene encodes CDR1 SGHDT and CDR2 YYEEEE. CDR3: CASSLVADQETQYF. The CDR3 DNA reads TGTGCCAGCAGCTTGGTAGCAGACCAAGAGACCCAGTACTTC. The full variable domain, rest sourced from reference TRBV5-6 and TRBJ2-5, is DAGVTQSPTHLIKTRGQQVTLRCSPKSGHDTVSWYQQALGQGPQFIFQYYEEEERQRGNFPDRFSGHQFPNYSSELNVNALLLGDSALYLCASSLVADQETQYFGPGTRLLVL.

The chain employs TRBV15 and TRBJ2-7; the match to TRBD2 covers 11 bases. The trim removed 3 bases at V and 6 bases at J, leaving 4 bases unmatched. Germline V CDR1 and CDR2: LNHNV, YYDKDF (reference sequence). This CDR3 has 14 residues. CDR3 amino acids: CATSSLAGGFEQYF. CDR3 coding DNA: TGTGCCACCAGCAGTCTAGCGGGAGGTTTCGAGCAGTACTTC. Using reference TRBV15 and TRBJ2-7 for the parts outside the CDR3, the full variable domain is DAMVIQNPRYQVTQFGKPVTLSCSQTLNHNVMYWYQQKSSQAPKLLFHYYDKDFNNEADTPDNFQSRRPNTSFCFLDIRSPGLGDTAMYLCATSSLAGGFEQYFGPGTRLTVT.

This clone was counted between two and nine times. V is TRBV7-3 and J is TRBJ2-6; D is unresolved. This CDR3 spans 14 amino acids. Germline V gene data show CDR1 as SGHTA and CDR2 as FQGTGA. Trimming shortened V by 1 base and J by 0 bases, and 1 base separated the two germline ends. CDR3 coding DNA: TGTGCCAGCAGCTTAAACTCTGGGGCCAACGTCCTGACTTTC. Translated, it gives CASSLNSGANVLTF.

The V gene is TRBV6-4, the J gene TRBJ1-5, with D uncertain. The CDR3 loop spans 13 amino acids. V was cut by 3 bases and J by 3 bases, with 6 bases left in between. CDR1 is MRHNA and CDR2 is SNTAGT in the germline V gene. CDR3: CASSEGYNQPQHF. CDR3 bases: TGTGCCAGCAGTGAGGGTTACAATCAGCCCCAGCATTTT.

The chain recombines TRBV2 with TRBJ1-2, with D possibly matching TRBD1 (5 bases). Germline assignment: CDR1 SNHLY and CDR2 FYNNEI. The V gene lost 6 bases and the J gene lost 1 base, with 9 bases spanning the gap. There are 13 residues in the CDR3. In nucleotides, the CDR3 is TGTGCCAGCAGGGGGGATCTTAACTATGGCTACACCTTC. Protein product: CASRGDLNYGYTF.

This chain joins TRBV6-5 and TRBJ1-2; maybe TRBD1 (6 bases). The germline V and J ends were trimmed by 6 bases and 6 bases, with 17 bases remaining between them. This CDR3 has 14 residues. Germline V gene sequence: CDR1 MNHEY, CDR2 SVGAGI. Here the CDR3 reads CASSPLTGWHGYTF. DNA for the CDR3: TGTGCCAGCAGCCCTCTGACAGGTTGGCATGGCTACACCTTC.

The chain joins TRBV4-1 to TRBJ2-5; 9 nucleotides agree with TRBD1. Germline lookup yields CDR1 MGHRA and CDR2 YSYEKL. CDR3 size: 14 residues. Germline trimming cut 3 bases from V and 5 bases from J; bases unmatched to any gene: 4. CDR3 amino acids: CASSHTGGAETQYF. CDR3 coding DNA: TGCGCCAGCAGCCATACAGGGGGCGCGGAGACCCAGTACTTC.

The chain recombines TRBV12-5 with TRBJ2-2; the D is unclear. Germline V gives CDR1 LGHNT, CDR2 FRNRAP. This CDR3 has 13 residues. Trimming shortened V by 1 base and J by 4 bases, and 4 bases separated the two germline ends. The CDR3 bases are TGTGCTAGTGGTTTGGATAGCACCGGGGAGCTGTTTTTT. Protein: CASGLDSTGELFF.

This clone was seen more than once but under ten times. The CDR3 loop reads CASSQGQGVEGYTF. DNA for the CDR3: TGTGCCAGCAGCCAGGGACAGGGGGTGGAGGGCTACACCTTC. The chain combines TRBV11-2 with TRBJ1-2; 11 positions match TRBD1. The CDR3 totals 14 residues. The junction had 7 bases not matched to a gene; V was cut back by 5 bases and J by 8 bases. Looked up from germline, CDR1 is SGHAT and CDR2 is FQNNGV. Drawing the rest from reference TRBV11-2 and TRBJ1-2, the complete variable domain is EAGVAQSPRYKIIEKRQSVAFWCNPISGHATLYWYQQILGQGPKLLIQFQNNGVVDDSQLPKDRFSAERLKGVDSTLKIQPAKLEDSAVYLCASSQGQGVEGYTFGSGTRLTVV.

This chain links TRBV9 with TRBJ2-5; D might be TRBD1 (7 bases). Trimming took off 0 bases at V and 5 bases at J, with 17 bases between the two ends. The length of the CDR3 is 16 residues. Looked up from germline, CDR1 is SGDLS and CDR2 is YYNGEE. CDR3 coding DNA: TGTGCCAGCAGCGTAGCTACGGCAGGGGGGCCGGAGACCCAGTACTTC. Protein sequence: CASSVATAGGPETQYF.

The V and J genes are TRBV9 and TRBJ2-5; D is unclear. Trimming took 0 bases from V and 7 from J, leaving 13 bases between them. This CDR3 has 14 residues. Germline CDR1 reads SGDLS; CDR2 reads YYNGEE. The CDR3 is CASSVGLHNLTQYF. The DNA of the CDR3 is TGTGCCAGCAGCGTAGGCCTACATAATCTGACCCAGTACTTC.

The chain uses TRBV6-6 and TRBJ2-7; no reliable D call. V was trimmed by 2 bases and J by 6 bases, leaving 8 bases between them. The CDR3 length is 12 residues. Germline values: CDR1 MNHNY, CDR2 SVGAGI (reference sequence). The CDR3 DNA reads TGTGCCAGCAGTTACCGGAATGGCGAGCAGTACTTC. This encodes CASSYRNGEQYF.

The chain links TRBV7-9 to TRBJ2-3; D call uncertain. Germline values: CDR1 SEHNR, CDR2 FQNEAQ (reference sequence). Trimming took off 1 base at V and 0 bases at J, with 5 bases between the two ends. The CDR3 has 14 residues. The CDR3 region has the DNA TGTGCCAGCAGCTTAGGGCAGAGCACAGATACGCAGTATTTT. It translates to CASSLGQSTDTQYF.